The 8 T cell receptor beta chains listed next were all sequenced from one sample in a study of blood T cells in healthy people across ages. With a J-beta primer mix and a sample-barcoded 5' primer, a second PCR ran roughly 6 to 11 cycles. TCRdb independently ran MiXCR on the 5' RACE reads; one entry per CDR3 protein. The table includes approximately 830,000 distinct CDR3 sequences, less than 80% detected once. The sequencing sample was made of blood. All receptors come from a man aged 30 to 45 in good health.

In this sample, this clonotype turned up a few times. The CDR3 region has the DNA TGTGCCAGCAGCCAAGGAATTCAGTTGAACACTGAAGCTTTCTTT. This translates into CASSQGIQLNTEAFF. V usage is TRBV4-2 and J usage is TRBJ1-1; D unresolved. CDR1 is LGHNA and CDR2 is YNFKEQ in the germline V gene. V was shortened by 1 base and J by 0 bases, with 9 bases between the two germline ends. The CDR3 is made up of 15 amino acids.

J is TRBJ2-3 and V is TRBV10-3; D is possibly TRBD2 (6 bases). With 8 bases removed from V and 0 bases from J, the gap between germline ends came to 12 bases. Germline V gene lookup returns CDR1 ENHRY and CDR2 SYGVKD. The CDR3 totals 14 residues. CDR3 protein: CAIQTSASTDTQYF. CDR3 nucleotide sequence: TGTGCCATCCAGACTAGTGCTAGCACAGATACGCAGTATTTT.

The V and J genes are TRBV9 and TRBJ2-7, with D hard to call. The J call is in doubt because the DNA end fits TRBJ2-5 better. CDR1 SGDLS and CDR2 YYNGEE come from the germline V gene. CDR3 length: 12 residues. CDR3 in amino acids: CASSASDETQYF. The CDR3 bases are TGTGCCAGCAGCGCCTCGGACGAGACCCAGTACTTC.

This rearrangement joins TRBV6-1 to TRBJ2-1; D gene ambiguous. The CDR3 runs 16 residues. Germline CDR1 and CDR2: MNHNS and SASEGT. Trimming stripped 2 bases from V and 3 bases from J, with 14 bases between. CDR3 in amino acids: CASSEFGTVLYNEQFF. The CDR3 DNA sequence: TGTGCCAGCAGTGAATTTGGTACAGTTCTCTACAATGAGCAGTTCTTC.

The chain carries TRBV6-5 and TRBJ2-1; D might be TRBD2 (6 bases). The CDR3 consists of 17 residues. Germline values: CDR1 MNHEY, CDR2 SVGAGI. The V and J ends lost 0 bases and 8 bases respectively, with 20 bases between them. In nucleotides, the CDR3 is TGTGCCAGCAGTTACTCTGGCGGTGGGAGGCCTGGGGATGAGCAGTTCTTC. Protein sequence: CASSYSGGGRPGDEQFF.

This clonotype occurred many times. The rearrangement uses TRBV27 and TRBJ1-2; D gene unclear. Trimming cost V 2 bases and J 2 bases, with 6 bases left between them. The CDR3 totals 13 residues. Germline CDR1 and CDR2: MNHEY and SMNVEV (reference sequence). The chain's CDR3 is CASSLAVNYGYTF. The CDR3 DNA reads TGTGCCAGCAGTTTAGCGGTAAACTATGGCTACACCTTC.

The gene calls are TRBV7-9 and TRBJ2-5, with 12 nucleotides matching TRBD2. Germline lookup yields CDR1 SEHNR and CDR2 FQNEAQ (reference sequence). V lost 1 base, J lost 2 bases, and 14 bases stayed unmatched. The CDR3 spans 20 residues. This CDR3 reads CASSLGPGTSGGQDQETQYF. CDR3 nucleotide sequence: TGTGCCAGCAGCTTAGGTCCAGGAACTAGCGGGGGGCAGGATCAAGAGACCCAGTACTTC.

This clonotype has only a few counts. V usage is TRBV20-1 and J usage is TRBJ2-1; D possibly corresponds to TRBD2 (6 bases). This CDR3 has 17 amino acids. V shed 6 bases and J shed 8 bases, with 29 bases lying between them. Germline V lookup: CDR1 DFQATT, CDR2 SNEGSKA (reference sequence). The CDR3 DNA reads TGCAGTGCCGCGGGGCCAGCGATTTCCCTCAAACTTGATGAGCAGTTCTTC. It encodes CSAAGPAISLKLDEQFF.